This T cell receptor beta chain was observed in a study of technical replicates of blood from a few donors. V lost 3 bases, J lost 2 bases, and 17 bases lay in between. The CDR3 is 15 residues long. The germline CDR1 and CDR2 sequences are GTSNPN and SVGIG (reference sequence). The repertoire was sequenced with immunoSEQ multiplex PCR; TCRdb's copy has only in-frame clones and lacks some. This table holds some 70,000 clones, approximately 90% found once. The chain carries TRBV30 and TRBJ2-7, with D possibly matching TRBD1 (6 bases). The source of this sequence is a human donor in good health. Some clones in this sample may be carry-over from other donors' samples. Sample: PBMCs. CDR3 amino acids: CAWRQGTGFTYEQYF. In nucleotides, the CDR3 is TGTGCCTGGAGGCAGGGGACGGGCTTTACCTACGAGCAGTACTTC.